The rows below give T cell receptor beta chains drawn from one sample of a study of blood T cell repertoires in COVID-19. Here immunoSEQ multiplex PCR was the method, and the copy in TCRdb shows in-frame clones only, minus some. The sample holds around 200,000 clones, 75% to 90% seen once. Sequencing input: PBMCs or T cells enriched from blood (not recorded which). These receptors originate from a woman aged 30 to 39 who had been exposed to COVID-19. Both conserved end residues are trimmed from each CDR3. Each record gives: V gene, J gene, CDR3 length, CDR3 protein.

v_gene: TRBV5-1
j_gene: TRBJ2-7
len: 13
CDR3aa: ASSLSGLPTYEQY

v_gene: TRBV11-2
j_gene: TRBJ1-6
len: 14
CDR3aa: ASSLRQGGKNSPLH

v_gene: TRBV3-1/TRBV3-2
j_gene: TRBJ2-3
len: 12
CDR3aa: ASMAGGPADTQY

v_gene: TRBV19
j_gene: TRBJ1-2
len: 11
CDR3aa: ASTTRQHYGYT

v_gene: TRBV12-3/TRBV12-4
j_gene: TRBJ2-2
len: 11
CDR3aa: ASSFSGFGELF

v_gene: TRBV10-3
j_gene: TRBJ1-1
len: 13
CDR3aa: AIRGSKGGDTEAF

v_gene: TRBV21-1
j_gene: TRBJ1-2
len: 12
CDR3aa: ASSKLPPGGGYT

v_gene: TRBV5-1
j_gene: TRBJ2-1
len: 12
CDR3aa: ASSEGQGFGEQF

v_gene: TRBV6-1
j_gene: TRBJ1-2
len: 10
CDR3aa: ASSETGVGYT

v_gene: TRBV4-2
j_gene: TRBJ2-3
len: 14
CDR3aa: ASSQDRGTGSDTQY

v_gene: TRBV3-1/TRBV3-2
j_gene: TRBJ2-4
len: 10
CDR3aa: ASSPTGNIQY

v_gene: TRBV4-1
j_gene: TRBJ1-2
len: 14
CDR3aa: ASSQEFPDPGYGYT

v_gene: TRBV18
j_gene: TRBJ1-2
len: 12
CDR3aa: ASSLAEAQNGYT

v_gene: TRBV28
j_gene: TRBJ1-2
len: 9
CDR3aa: ASTSNYGYT

v_gene: TRBV3-1/TRBV3-2
j_gene: TRBJ1-5
len: 12
CDR3aa: ASSQVSENQPQH